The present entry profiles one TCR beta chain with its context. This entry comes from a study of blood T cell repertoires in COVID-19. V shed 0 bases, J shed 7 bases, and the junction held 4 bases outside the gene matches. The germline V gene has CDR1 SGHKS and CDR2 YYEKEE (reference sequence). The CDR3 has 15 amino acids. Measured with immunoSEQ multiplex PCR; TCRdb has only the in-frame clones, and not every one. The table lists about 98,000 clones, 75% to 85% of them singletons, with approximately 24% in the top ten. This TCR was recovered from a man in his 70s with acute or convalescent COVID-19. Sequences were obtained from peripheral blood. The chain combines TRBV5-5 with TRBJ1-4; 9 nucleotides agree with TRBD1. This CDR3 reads CASSLAGTGFEKLFF. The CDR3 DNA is TGTGCCAGCAGCTTGGCTGGGACAGGGTTTGAAAAACTGTTTTTT.